Following are 8 T cell receptor beta chains from one sample sequenced in a study of control samples from healthy donors and cancer patients. Clones were read by immunoSEQ multiplex PCR, and TCRdb kept only the in-frame ones, dropping some. The sample contains about 130,000 clones, just under 95% of which appear only once. Sequenced material: PBMCs. The receptors come from a man aged 60 to 75 with colorectal cancer.

The gene calls are TRBV10-3 and TRBJ2-5, with 8 bases aligning to TRBD2. Germline V CDR1 and CDR2: ENHRY, SYGVKD. Unmatched junction bases numbered 8, after V lost 10 bases and J lost 4 bases. This CDR3 contains 13 residues. CDR3 sequence: CATHRGGRETQYF. The CDR3 DNA sequence: TGTGCCACCCACCGGGGGGGCCGAGAGACCCAGTACTTC.

The chain is built from TRBV6-2 or TRBV6-3 and TRBJ2-3, with 12 bases lining up with TRBD2. J gave up 5 bases and V 6 bases, and 6 bases lay outside the gene matches. The CDR3 runs to 15 residues. Germline V gene sequence: CDR1 MNHEY, CDR2 SVGEGT. CDR3 nucleotide sequence: TGTGCCAGCAGCCTACTAGCGGGGGGAATAGATACGCAGTATTTT. Translating it yields CASSLLAGGIDTQYF.

The rearrangement links TRBV30 to TRBJ2-4; D is ambiguous. Trimming left V 0 bases short and J 9 bases short, with 12 bases between. The CDR3 runs 13 residues. Germline V gene data show CDR1 as GTSNPN and CDR2 as SVGIG (reference sequence). The CDR3 DNA reads TGTGCCTGGAGTGTTAATAGTCCAGGCATTCAGTACTTC. It yields the protein CAWSVNSPGIQYF. The full variable domain, in which reference TRBV30 and TRBJ2-4 provide the parts outside the CDR3, is SQTIHQWPATLVQPVGSPLSLECTVEGTSNPNLYWYRQAAGRGLQLLFYSVGIGQISSEVPQNLSASRPQDRQFILSSKKLLLSDSGFYLCAWSVNSPGIQYFGAGTRLSVL.

This clone was seen only a few times. The V and J genes are TRBV28 and TRBJ1-3; unclear D gene. The V and J ends lost 1 base and 0 bases respectively, with 7 bases between them. CDR1 and CDR2 (germline): MDHEN, SYDVKM. There are 15 residues in the CDR3. The CDR3 DNA is TGTGCCAGCAGTTTATTACCAGCCTCTGGAAACACCATATATTTT. Translated: CASSLLPASGNTIYF.

The V call is TRBV27, the J call TRBJ2-7; tentative D call: TRBD2 (6 bases). The germline V gene encodes CDR1 MNHEY and CDR2 SMNVEV (reference sequence). The CDR3 has 16 amino acids. Deletions cut 5 bases from V and 0 bases from J, with 17 bases between. The CDR3: CASSPDGRQYSYEQYF. CDR3 in DNA: TGTGCCAGCAGTCCCGATGGGAGGCAATACTCCTACGAGCAGTACTTC.

The J gene is TRBJ2-1, the V gene TRBV5-4; possibly TRBD2 for D (6 bases). CDR1 is SGHNT, CDR2 YYREEE, per germline (reference sequence). This CDR3 contains 13 residues. Trimming left V 2 bases short and J 7 bases short, with 10 bases between. The CDR3 DNA reads as TGTGCCAGCAGCTTACCTGGGGGGAATGAGCAGTTCTTC. Translating it yields CASSLPGGNEQFF. Looking up the rest from reference TRBV5-4 and TRBJ2-1 gives the full variable domain: ETGVTQSPTHLIKTRGQQVTLRCSSQSGHNTVSWYQQALGQGPQFIFQYYREEENGRGNFPPRFSGLQFPNYSSELNVNALELDDSALYLCASSLPGGNEQFFGPGTRLTVL.

The chain has TRBV29-1 and TRBJ1-3; D ambiguous. The CDR3 is 12 amino acids. The ends were cut back, 4 bases at V and 0 bases at J, with 4 bases in the middle. Germline CDR1 and CDR2: SQVTM and ANQGSEA. CDR3 loop: CSVVLSGNTIYF. CDR3 in DNA: TGCAGCGTTGTGCTCTCTGGAAACACCATATATTTT.

The chain combines TRBV27 with TRBJ2-7, with 8 bases matching TRBD1. Germline CDR1 MNHEY, CDR2 SMNVEV (reference sequence). Germline trimming cut 6 bases from V and 2 bases from J; bases unmatched to any gene: 3. CDR3 length: 13 residues. The CDR3 DNA reads as TGTGCCAGCAGACCGGGACAGGCCTACGAGCAGTACTTC. Its protein is CASRPGQAYEQYF.